Following are 8 T cell receptor beta chains from one sample sequenced in a study of CD8 T cells in Susac syndrome. RNA in amounts of 0.5 to 1 ug was reverse transcribed with random hexamers. TCRdb itself ran the immunoSEQ multiplex PCR reads through MiXCR, one entry per CDR3 protein. This sample has about 76,000 distinct CDR3 sequences, with 90% to 95% found just once. The source material was CD8+ T cells from PBMCs. The receptors originated from a human donor with Susac syndrome.

The genes are TRBV19 and TRBJ1-2, with a tentative D call TRBD1 (5 bases). The germline gives CDR1 LNHDA, CDR2 SQIVND (reference sequence). CDR3 length: 13 amino acids. Between the trimmed V and J ends, which lost 5 bases and 7 bases, there was a span of 14 bases. CDR3 region: CASSPGGRSGYTF. CDR3 in DNA: TGTGCCAGTAGTCCCGGGGGGAGGAGTGGCTACACCTTC. The whole variable domain, filled in from reference TRBV19 and TRBJ1-2, reads DGGITQSPKYLFRKEGQNVTLSCEQNLNHDAMYWYRQDPGQGLRLIYYSQIVNDFQKGDIAEGYSVSREKKESFPLTVTSAQKNPTAFYLCASSPGGRSGYTFGSGTRLTVV.

This clonotype appeared once. One junction end disagrees with the germline gene, perhaps due to a read error. The V and J genes are TRBV2 and TRBJ2-2, with a weak D call TRBD1 (5 bases). CDR1 and CDR2 from the germline V gene are SNHLY and FYNNEI. This CDR3 is 13 amino acids long. CDR3 bases: TGTGCCCGCAGGGTCGCGAGCACCGGGGAGCTGTTTTTT. Amino acid sequence: CARRVASTGELFF.

In its sample, this clonotype was seen a few times. The genes are TRBV20-1 and TRBJ2-7, with 8 bases matching TRBD2. Germline CDR1 reads DFQATT; CDR2 reads SNEGSKA (reference sequence). The CDR3 has 14 residues. V trimming: 7 bases; J trimming: 2 bases; junction bases outside the gene matches: 10. The CDR3 loop reads CSEAPLAGPYEQYF. Here the CDR3 DNA reads TGCAGTGAAGCCCCCCTAGCGGGCCCCTACGAGCAGTACTTC.

This chain connects TRBV15 to TRBJ2-1; TRBD1 is a possible D gene (6 bases). V lost 0 bases and J 8 bases, leaving 14 bases between the germline ends. CDR1 is LNHNV, CDR2 YYDKDF, per germline (reference sequence). The CDR3 has 15 residues. This CDR3 reads CATSRDEGRGYEQFF. CDR3 DNA: TGTGCCACCAGCAGAGACGAAGGCAGGGGCTATGAGCAGTTCTTC. The full variable domain, in which reference TRBV15 and TRBJ2-1 provide the parts outside the CDR3, is DAMVIQNPRYQVTQFGKPVTLSCSQTLNHNVMYWYQQKSSQAPKLLFHYYDKDFNNEADTPDNFQSRRPNTSFCFLDIRSPGLGDTAMYLCATSRDEGRGYEQFFGPGTRLTVL.

This chain links TRBV4-3 with TRBJ1-1, with D possibly TRBD1 on 5 matching bases. Looked up from germline, CDR1 is LGHNA and CDR2 is YSLEER. Trimming took 0 bases from V and 0 from J, leaving 14 bases between them. This CDR3 has 17 residues. The CDR3 DNA reads TGCGCCAGCAGCCAAGACCCCCTGACAGAGATGAACACTGAAGCTTTCTTT. Protein sequence: CASSQDPLTEMNTEAFF.

This clonotype appeared once. J is TRBJ2-1 and V is TRBV28; D is perhaps TRBD1 (5 bases). The CDR3 spans 15 residues. V lost 4 bases and J lost 7, with 17 bases in between. Germline CDR1 and CDR2: MDHEN and SYDVKM. The CDR3 spells CASSSLRGFGNEQFF. The CDR3 DNA sequence: TGTGCCAGCAGTTCCTTAAGGGGATTCGGGAATGAGCAGTTCTTC.

The rearrangement joins TRBV11-3 to TRBJ2-2, with no clear D. CDR3 size: 12 residues. Trimming removed 3 bases from V and 7 bases from J, with 6 bases in between. Germline CDR1 reads SGHNT; CDR2 reads YENEEA. The CDR3 coding sequence is TGTGCCAGCAGCTTGGGTGACGGGGAGCTGTTTTTT. Protein product: CASSLGDGELFF.

The chain recombines TRBV6-1 with TRBJ1-5; no clear D. Germline lookup yields CDR1 MNHNS and CDR2 SASEGT. With 1 base removed from V and 3 bases from J, the gap between germline ends came to 7 bases. There are 14 residues in the CDR3. In DNA form, the CDR3 reads TGTGCCAGCAGTGAAGTGGAGTTCAATCAGCCCCAGCATTTT. Its translation is CASSEVEFNQPQHF.